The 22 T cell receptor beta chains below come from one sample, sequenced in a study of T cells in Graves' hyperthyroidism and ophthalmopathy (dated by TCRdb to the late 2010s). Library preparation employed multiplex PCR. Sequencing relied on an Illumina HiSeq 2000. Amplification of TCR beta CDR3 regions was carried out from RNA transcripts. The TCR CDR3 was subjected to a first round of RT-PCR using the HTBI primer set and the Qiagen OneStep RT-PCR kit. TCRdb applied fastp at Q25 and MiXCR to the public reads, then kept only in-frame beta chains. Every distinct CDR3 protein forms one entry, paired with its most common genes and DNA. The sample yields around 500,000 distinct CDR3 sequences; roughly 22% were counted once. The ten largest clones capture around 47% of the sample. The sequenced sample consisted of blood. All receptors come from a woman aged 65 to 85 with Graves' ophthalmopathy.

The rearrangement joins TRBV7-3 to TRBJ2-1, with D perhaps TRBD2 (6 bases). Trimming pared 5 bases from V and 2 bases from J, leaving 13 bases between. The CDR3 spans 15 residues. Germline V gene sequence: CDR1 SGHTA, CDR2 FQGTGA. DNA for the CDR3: TGTGCCAGCAGCCCATGGCCTAGCGCCTACAATGAGCAGTTCTTC. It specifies CASSPWPSAYNEQFF.

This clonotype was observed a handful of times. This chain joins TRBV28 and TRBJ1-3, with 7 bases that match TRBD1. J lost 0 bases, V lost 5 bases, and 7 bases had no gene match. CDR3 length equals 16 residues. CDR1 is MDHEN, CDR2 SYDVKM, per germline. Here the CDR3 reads CASSPRGSYSGNTIYF. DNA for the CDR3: TGTGCCAGCAGTCCCAGGGGGTCTTACTCTGGAAACACCATATATTTT.

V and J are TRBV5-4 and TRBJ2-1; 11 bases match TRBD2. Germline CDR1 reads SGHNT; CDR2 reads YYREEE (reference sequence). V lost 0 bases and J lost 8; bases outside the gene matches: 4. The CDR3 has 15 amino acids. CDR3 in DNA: TGTGCCAGCAGCTTGGTCCTAGCGGGAGGCTATGAGCAGTTCTTC. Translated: CASSLVLAGGYEQFF.

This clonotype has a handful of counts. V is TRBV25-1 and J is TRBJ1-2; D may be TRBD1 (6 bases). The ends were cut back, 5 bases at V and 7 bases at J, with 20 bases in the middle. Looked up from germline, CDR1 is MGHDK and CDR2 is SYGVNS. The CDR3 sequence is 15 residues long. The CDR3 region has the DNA TGTGCCAGCAGTATATGGAAGGCAGGGGAAGCTGGCTACACCTTC. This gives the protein CASSIWKAGEAGYTF.

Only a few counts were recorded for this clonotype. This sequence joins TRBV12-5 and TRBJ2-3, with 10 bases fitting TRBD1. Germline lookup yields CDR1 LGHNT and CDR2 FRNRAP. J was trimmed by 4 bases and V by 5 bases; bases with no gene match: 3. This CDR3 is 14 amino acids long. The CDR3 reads CASGPGTGADTQYF. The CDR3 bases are TGTGCTAGTGGTCCCGGGACAGGGGCAGATACGCAGTATTTT.

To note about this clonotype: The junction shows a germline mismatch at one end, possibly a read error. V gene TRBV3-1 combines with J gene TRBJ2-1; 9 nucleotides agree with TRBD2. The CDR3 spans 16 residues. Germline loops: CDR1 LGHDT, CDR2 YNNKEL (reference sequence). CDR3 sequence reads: CAGSPFLSGSDNEQFF. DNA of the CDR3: TGTGCCGGCAGCCCCTTCCTTAGCGGGAGTGACAATGAGCAGTTCTTC.

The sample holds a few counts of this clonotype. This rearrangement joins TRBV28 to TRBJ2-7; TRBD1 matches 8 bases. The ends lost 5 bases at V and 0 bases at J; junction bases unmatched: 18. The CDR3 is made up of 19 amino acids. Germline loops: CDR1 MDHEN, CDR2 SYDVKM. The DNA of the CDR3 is TGTGCCAGCAGTGAAGGACAGGGCGAGTTTTGGTTAGGCTCCTACGAGCAGTACTTC. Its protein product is CASSEGQGEFWLGSYEQYF.

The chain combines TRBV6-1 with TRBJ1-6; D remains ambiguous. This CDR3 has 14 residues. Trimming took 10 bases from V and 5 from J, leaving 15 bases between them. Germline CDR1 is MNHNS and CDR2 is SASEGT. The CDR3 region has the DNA TGTGCCACCCAGATGACCGCCGATAATTCACCCCTCCACTTT. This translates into CATQMTADNSPLHF.

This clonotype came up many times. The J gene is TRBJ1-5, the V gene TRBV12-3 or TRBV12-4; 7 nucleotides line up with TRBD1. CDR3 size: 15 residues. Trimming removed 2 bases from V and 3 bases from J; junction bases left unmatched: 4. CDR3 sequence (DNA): TGTGCCAGCAGTTTATTTAGGGGGCCCAATCAGCCCCAGCATTTT. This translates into CASSLFRGPNQPQHF.

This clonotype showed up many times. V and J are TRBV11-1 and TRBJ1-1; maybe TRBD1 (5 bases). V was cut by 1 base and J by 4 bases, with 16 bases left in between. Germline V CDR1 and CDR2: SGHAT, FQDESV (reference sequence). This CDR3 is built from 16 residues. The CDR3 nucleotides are TGTGCCAGCAGCTTAGTCGGTGGCCTGGGACCCACTGAAGCTTTCTTT. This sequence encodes CASSLVGGLGPTEAFF.

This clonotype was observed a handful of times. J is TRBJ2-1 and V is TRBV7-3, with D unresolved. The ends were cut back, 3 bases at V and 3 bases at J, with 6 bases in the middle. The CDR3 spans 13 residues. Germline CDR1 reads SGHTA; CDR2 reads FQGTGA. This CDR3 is CASSLNNYNEQFF. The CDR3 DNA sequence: TGTGCCAGCAGCTTGAACAACTACAATGAGCAGTTCTTC.

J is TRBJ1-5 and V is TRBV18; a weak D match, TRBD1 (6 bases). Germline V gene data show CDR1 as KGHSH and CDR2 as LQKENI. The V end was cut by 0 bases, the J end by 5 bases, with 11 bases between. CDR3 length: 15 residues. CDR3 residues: CASSPPGGVYQPQHF. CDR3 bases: TGTGCCAGCTCACCACCGGGGGGCGTCTATCAGCCCCAGCATTTT.

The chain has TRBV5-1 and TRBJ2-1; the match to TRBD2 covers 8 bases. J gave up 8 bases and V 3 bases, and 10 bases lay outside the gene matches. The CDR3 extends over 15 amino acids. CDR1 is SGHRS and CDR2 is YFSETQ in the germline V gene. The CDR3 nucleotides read TGCGCCAGCAGCTCAACGACAGCGGGAGCAGATGAGCAGTTCTTC. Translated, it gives CASSSTTAGADEQFF.

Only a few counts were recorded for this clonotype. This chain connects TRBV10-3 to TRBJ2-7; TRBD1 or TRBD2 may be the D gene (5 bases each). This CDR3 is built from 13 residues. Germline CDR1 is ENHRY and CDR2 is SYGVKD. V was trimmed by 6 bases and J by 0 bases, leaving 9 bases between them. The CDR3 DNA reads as TGTGCCATCAGAGGGACGAACTCCTACGAGCAGTACTTC. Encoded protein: CAIRGTNSYEQYF.

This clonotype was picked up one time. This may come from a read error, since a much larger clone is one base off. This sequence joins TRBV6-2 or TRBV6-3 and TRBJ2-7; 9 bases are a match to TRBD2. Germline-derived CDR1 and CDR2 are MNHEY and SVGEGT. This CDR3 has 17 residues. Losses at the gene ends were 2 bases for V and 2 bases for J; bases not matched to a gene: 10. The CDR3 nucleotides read TGTGCCAGCAGTTACCCGAATTTACTAGCGGGCACCTACGAGCAGTACTTC. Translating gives CASSYPNLLAGTYEQYF.

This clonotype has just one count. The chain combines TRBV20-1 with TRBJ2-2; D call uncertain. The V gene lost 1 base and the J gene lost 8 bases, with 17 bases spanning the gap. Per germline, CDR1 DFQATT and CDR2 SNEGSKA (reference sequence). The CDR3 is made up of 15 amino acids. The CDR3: CSARGAFPERGELFF. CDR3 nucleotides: TGCAGTGCTAGAGGTGCGTTTCCGGAACGAGGGGAGCTGTTTTTT.

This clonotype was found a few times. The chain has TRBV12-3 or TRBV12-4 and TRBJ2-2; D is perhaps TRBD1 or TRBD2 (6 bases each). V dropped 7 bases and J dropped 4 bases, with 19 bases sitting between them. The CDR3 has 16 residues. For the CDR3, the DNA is TGTGCCAGCACCGGCCTACAGGGCGGGGTCACCGGGGAGCTGTTTTTT. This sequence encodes CASTGLQGGVTGELFF.

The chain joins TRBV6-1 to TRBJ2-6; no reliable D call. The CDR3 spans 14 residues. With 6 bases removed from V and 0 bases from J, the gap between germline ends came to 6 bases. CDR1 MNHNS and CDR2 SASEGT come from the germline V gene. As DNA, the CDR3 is TGTGCCAGCAGGGGAAGCTCTGGGGCCAACGTCCTGACTTTC. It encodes CASRGSSGANVLTF.

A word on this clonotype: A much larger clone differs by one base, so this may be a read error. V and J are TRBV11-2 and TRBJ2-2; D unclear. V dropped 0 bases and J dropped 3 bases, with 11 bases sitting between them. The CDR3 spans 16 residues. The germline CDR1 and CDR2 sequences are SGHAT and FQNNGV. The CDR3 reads CASSLEAHTYTGELFF. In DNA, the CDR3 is TGTGCCAGCAGCTTAGAGGCACATACGTACACCGGGGAGCTGTTTTTT. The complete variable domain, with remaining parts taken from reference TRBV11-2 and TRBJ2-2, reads EAGVAQSPRYKIIEKRQSVAFWCNPISGHATLYWYQQILGQGPKLLIQFQNNGVVDDSQLPKDRFSAERLKGVDSTLKIQPAKLEDSAVYLCASSLEAHTYTGELFFGEGSRLTVL.

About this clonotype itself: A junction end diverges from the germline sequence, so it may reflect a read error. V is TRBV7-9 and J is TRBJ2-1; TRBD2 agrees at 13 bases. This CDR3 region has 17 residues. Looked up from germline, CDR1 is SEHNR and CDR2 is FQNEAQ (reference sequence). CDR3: CASSSPPTSGGAREQFF. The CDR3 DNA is TGCGCCAGCAGCTCCCCGCCTACTAGCGGGGGGGCCCGTGAGCAGTTCTTC.

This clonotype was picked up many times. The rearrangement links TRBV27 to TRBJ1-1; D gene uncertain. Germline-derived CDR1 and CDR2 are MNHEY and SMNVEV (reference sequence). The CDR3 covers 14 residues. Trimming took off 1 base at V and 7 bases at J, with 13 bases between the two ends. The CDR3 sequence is CASSLYGGFVEAFF. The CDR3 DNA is TGTGCCAGCAGTTTATACGGTGGTTTTGTTGAAGCTTTCTTT.

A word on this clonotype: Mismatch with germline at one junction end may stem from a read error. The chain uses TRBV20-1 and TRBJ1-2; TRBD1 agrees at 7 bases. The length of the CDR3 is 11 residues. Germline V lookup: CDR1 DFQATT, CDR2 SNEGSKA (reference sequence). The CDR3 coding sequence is TGCAGTCCGATGGCGGGGACAGAAACCTCCTTC. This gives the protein CSPMAGTETSF.